Below are 17 T cell receptor beta chains sequenced from a single sample in a study of beta chain features in type 1 diabetes. Expressed TCRB transcripts were sequenced because the isolated RNA had all been reverse transcribed beforehand. The data were produced by immunoSEQ multiplex PCR, yet TCRdb's version contains in-frame clones alone and is incomplete. The data hold some 270,000 clones, with roughly 14% observed a single time. The sequenced sample was naive CD4+ T cells from blood. The origin of the receptors is a woman between 35 and 50 years old in good health.

This clone was observed a handful of times. The chain combines TRBV11-2 with TRBJ2-1; 8 bases line up with TRBD2. CDR1 is SGHAT and CDR2 is FQNNGV in the germline V gene. The CDR3 consists of 14 residues. Trimming took 6 bases from V and 6 from J; bases not matched to a gene: 7. The chain's CDR3 is CASRSGTSGNEQFF. CDR3 bases: TGTGCCAGCAGGTCCGGGACTAGTGGCAATGAGCAGTTCTTC.

This clone was counted only a few times. This specimen includes other DNA sequences encoding the same CDR3. The genes are TRBV5-1 and TRBJ2-1, with 7 bases lining up with TRBD1. The CDR3 spans 15 residues. Unmatched junction bases numbered 2, after V lost 0 bases and J lost 2 bases. The V gene's germline CDR1 is SGHRS and CDR2 YFSETQ. CDR3: CASSLGGGAYNEQFF. CDR3 in DNA: TGCGCCAGCAGCTTGGGAGGGGGCGCCTACAATGAGCAGTTCTTC. Drawing the rest from reference TRBV5-1 and TRBJ2-1, the complete variable domain is KAGVTQTPRYLIKTRGQQVTLSCSPISGHRSVSWYQQTPGQGLQFLFEYFSETQRNKGNFPGRFSGRQFSNSRSEMNVSTLELGDSALYLCASSLGGGAYNEQFFGPGTRLTVL.

This clone was seen only a few times. As DNA, the CDR3 is TGCGCCAGCAGCGCGGGCGTGGGGGGAAGTCTAAATGGCGAGCAGTACTTC. It specifies CASSAGVGGSLNGEQYF. The chain couples TRBV5-1 to TRBJ2-7; D may be TRBD2 (6 bases). Germline V gene lookup returns CDR1 SGHRS and CDR2 YFSETQ. The CDR3 is made up of 17 amino acids. V gave up 4 bases and J gave up 6 bases, with 26 bases separating them.

This clone has just a few counts. The chain combines TRBV5-1 with TRBJ1-3; D ambiguous. Germline V gives CDR1 SGHRS, CDR2 YFSETQ. Between the trimmed V and J ends, which lost 0 bases and 0 bases, there was a span of 7 bases. There are 15 residues in the CDR3. The CDR3 sequence is CASSLGLTSGNTIYF. In DNA form, the CDR3 reads TGCGCCAGCAGCTTGGGACTGACCTCTGGAAACACCATATATTTT.

This clone occurred a few times. V gene TRBV9 combines with J gene TRBJ2-2; 8 bases align to TRBD2. Germline loops: CDR1 SGDLS, CDR2 YYNGEE. V lost 1 base, J lost 2 bases, and 10 bases stayed unmatched. The CDR3 sequence is 18 residues long. The CDR3 reads CASSVFGGGILNTGELFF. CDR3 coding DNA: TGTGCCAGCAGCGTATTTGGCGGGGGGATACTAAACACCGGGGAGCTGTTTTTT.

The rearrangement uses TRBV5-4 and TRBJ2-7; TRBD1 matches at 7 bases. The germline CDR1 and CDR2 sequences are SGHNT and YYREEE (reference sequence). The CDR3 has 14 amino acids. V gave up 3 bases and J gave up 2 bases; unmatched junction bases: 5. Here the CDR3 reads CASSSGQSTYEQYF. The CDR3 coding sequence is TGTGCCAGCAGCTCGGGACAGTCGACCTACGAGCAGTACTTC.

The chain couples TRBV20-1 to TRBJ1-1; no definite D call. Trimming removed 5 bases at V and 6 bases at J, with 7 bases between. In germline, CDR1 is DFQATT, CDR2 SNEGSKA (reference sequence). CDR3 size: 10 residues. The CDR3 is CSAPQSEAFF. The DNA for the CDR3 is TGCAGTGCTCCCCAATCTGAAGCTTTCTTT.

This clone was seen only a few times. The V gene is TRBV5-6, the J gene TRBJ2-3; 11 positions match TRBD2. This CDR3 comprises 15 residues. CDR1 SGHDT and CDR2 YYEEEE come from the germline V gene. The trim removed 5 bases at V and 8 bases at J, leaving 10 bases unmatched. CDR3: CASSSSGGPTSTQYF. The CDR3 nucleotides read TGTGCCAGCAGTTCTAGCGGGGGGCCAACTAGTACGCAGTATTTT. The full variable domain, completed using reference TRBV5-6 and TRBJ2-3, is DAGVTQSPTHLIKTRGQQVTLRCSPKSGHDTVSWYQQALGQGPQFIFQYYEEEERQRGNFPDRFSGHQFPNYSSELNVNALLLGDSALYLCASSSSGGPTSTQYFGPGTRLTVL.

This chain uses TRBV2 with TRBJ1-2; 8 bases are a match to TRBD1. The CDR3 loop spans 13 amino acids. With V trimmed by 4 bases and J by 7 bases, 5 bases remained unmatched. Germline CDR1 SNHLY, CDR2 FYNNEI. The CDR3: CASSGQGLAGYTF. In DNA form, the CDR3 reads TGTGCCAGCAGTGGACAGGGGCTTGCTGGCTACACCTTC.

In its sample, this clone was seen a few times. The J gene is TRBJ2-5, the V gene TRBV6-6; 8 bases fit TRBD1. Germline loops: CDR1 MNHNY, CDR2 SVGAGI (reference sequence). The CDR3 has 15 residues. Trimming took 2 bases from V and 5 from J; bases not matched to a gene: 7. This CDR3 is CASSYPQGARETQYF. The CDR3 nucleotides read TGTGCCAGCAGTTACCCCCAGGGGGCGCGGGAGACCCAGTACTTC.

Only a few counts were recorded for this clone. The rearrangement joins TRBV5-1 to TRBJ2-4; 10 bases are a match to TRBD1. This CDR3 has 14 amino acids. Trimming took 4 bases from V and 8 from J; bases not matched to a gene: 6. Germline assignment: CDR1 SGHRS and CDR2 YFSETQ. The CDR3 nucleotides read TGCGCCAGCAGCCCCGGGACAGGGGAGTACATTCAGTACTTC. It specifies CASSPGTGEYIQYF.

J is TRBJ2-3 and V is TRBV27; D gene ambiguous. The CDR3 totals 14 residues. V was pared by 0 bases and J by 0 bases, with 4 bases between. CDR1 is MNHEY, CDR2 SMNVEV, per germline (reference sequence). CDR3 sequence reads: CASSLSSSTDTQYF. Here the CDR3 DNA reads TGTGCCAGCAGTTTATCTTCGAGCACAGATACGCAGTATTTT.

V usage is TRBV6-1 and J usage is TRBJ2-5; tentative D call: TRBD1 (5 bases). The germline CDR1 and CDR2 sequences are MNHNS and SASEGT. The CDR3 has 15 amino acids. V was trimmed by 2 bases and J by 5 bases, leaving 15 bases between them. The CDR3 spells CASSESAGRRETQYF. The CDR3 nucleotides read TGTGCCAGCAGTGAATCAGCAGGGCGTCGTGAGACCCAGTACTTC.

The chain has TRBV5-4 and TRBJ1-2, with TRBD1 as a possible D gene (5 bases). CDR1 is SGHNT and CDR2 is YYREEE in the germline V gene (reference sequence). V was pared by 5 bases and J by 2 bases, with 22 bases between. The length of the CDR3 is 17 residues. The CDR3 DNA reads TGTGCCAGCAGTCTCGGGTCGATTAGCGGGGGGAACTATGGCTACACCTTC. This gives the protein CASSLGSISGGNYGYTF.

This chain links TRBV7-2 with TRBJ2-5, with a tentative D call TRBD1 (5 bases). The CDR3 has 13 amino acids. Trimming removed 5 bases from V and 4 bases from J, with 11 bases in between. Per germline, CDR1 SGHTA and CDR2 FQGNSA. CDR3 coding DNA: TGTGCCAGCAGCCTCTCTGGGGCAGAGACCCAGTACTTC. As protein: CASSLSGAETQYF.

The chain links TRBV5-1 to TRBJ2-2; tentatively, D is TRBD1 (6 bases). Germline V CDR1 and CDR2: SGHRS, YFSETQ. Trimming shortened V by 0 bases and J by 7 bases, and 22 bases separated the two germline ends. This CDR3 has 18 residues. In DNA, the CDR3 is TGCGCCAGCAGCTTGGTGGGGGCCGTAACCCCAGCCCGCGGGGAGCTGTTTTTT. This translates into CASSLVGAVTPARGELFF.

This clone was observed a handful of times. J is TRBJ2-5 and V is TRBV7-9, with D hard to call. The CDR3 length is 10 residues. V lost 5 bases, J lost 5 bases, and 3 bases lay in between. Germline lookup yields CDR1 SEHNR and CDR2 FQNEAQ (reference sequence). This CDR3 reads CASSEETQYF. The CDR3 DNA reads TGTGCCAGCAGCGAGGAGACCCAGTACTTC. Combining the CDR3 with reference TRBV7-9 and TRBJ2-5 gives the whole variable domain DTGVSQNPRHKITKRGQNVTFRCDPISEHNRLYWYRQTLGQGPEFLTYFQNEAQLEKSRLLSDRFSAERPKGSFSTLEIQRTEQGDSAMYLCASSEETQYFGPGTRLLVL.